This TCR beta chain is from a study of cytomegalovirus exposure and HLA in healthy donors. Study-wide points: One cluster of highly shared sequence variants probably arose as a sequencing artifact.

This CDR3 has 14 amino acids. Germline V lookup: CDR1 SGHKS, CDR2 YYEKEE (reference sequence). Trimming cost V 7 bases and J 2 bases, with 16 bases left between them. The PCR employed 60 Vbeta primers together with 13 Jbeta primers. Method: immunoSEQ multiplex PCR; TCRdb's copy keeps in-frame clones and lacks some. The table has about 180,000 clones, roughly 80% seen once; the top ten hold roughly 0.5%. A note on this clone: Its specificity is not known.

The material sequenced was PBMCs. This TCR derives from a woman in her forties or fifties in good health and CMV-seronegative. This sequence joins TRBV5-5 and TRBJ2-7; a possible D gene is TRBD2 (5 bases). CDR3 sequence reads: CASETGPGTYEQYF. The DNA of the CDR3 is TGTGCCAGCGAAACCGGACCCGGGACCTACGAGCAGTACTTC.